Listed here is a single T cell receptor beta chain. Its antigen remains unknown. CVID subjects were some 15 female and just under 30 male, aged about 8 to 70. Blood samples were heparinized, about 4.5 to 9 ml per donor. The source of the sample is a study of T cell clonality in common variable immunodeficiency. Sequencing used immunoSEQ multiplex PCR; TCRdb keeps in-frame clones, though not all of them. This sample carries 30,000 to 40,000 clones and no singletons, and under 8.5% goes to the top ten. Study observations and caveats: CVID subjects showed higher TCRbeta clonality than healthy controls. Fewer deletions and N-nucleotide insertions were reportedly seen in common variable immunodeficiency TCR beta sequences.

The origin of this receptor is a human donor with common variable immunodeficiency. The material sequenced was peripheral blood mononuclear cells.

The part of the CDR3 DNA that was read is TGTGCCAGCAGCGGGGAGACAGATACCTACGAG. Its protein is CASSGETDTYE. The CDR3, in full, reads CASSGETDTYEQYF. The chain couples TRBV11-1 to TRBJ2-7; the D call may be TRBD1 or TRBD2 (5 bases each). The read terminates 3 residues before the CDR3 end, so the remaining end is supplied by the germline J gene. Deletions cut 5 bases from V and 2 bases from J, with 13 bases between. The germline V gene has CDR1 SGHAT and CDR2 FQDESV (reference sequence). This CDR3 region has 14 residues.